The T cell receptor (beta chain) under discussion was sequenced for a study of T cell clonotyping in hematopoietic cell transplantation. The assay was immunoSEQ multiplex PCR, and TCRdb's table has in-frame clones only and misses some. The sample has 9,500 to 11,000 clones; approximately 91% are singletons. J lost 9 bases, V lost 4 bases, and 9 bases had no gene match. The CDR3 is made up of 16 amino acids. Germline CDR1 MNHNS, CDR2 SASEGT. The sequencing here drew on PBMCs, taken 180 days after allogeneic stem cell transplant. The clonotype originates from a male patient between 60 and 69 years old who had an allogeneic stem cell transplant from an unrelated donor, so the T cells may come from the graft donor. Some clones in this sample may be carry-over from other donors' samples. The chain recombines TRBV6-1 with TRBJ2-1; 13 bases are shared with TRBD2. The CDR3 loop is CASSGHSTSGGGEQFF. The CDR3 DNA follows: TGTGCCAGCAGTGGTCACTCTACTAGCGGGGGGGGTGAGCAGTTCTTC.